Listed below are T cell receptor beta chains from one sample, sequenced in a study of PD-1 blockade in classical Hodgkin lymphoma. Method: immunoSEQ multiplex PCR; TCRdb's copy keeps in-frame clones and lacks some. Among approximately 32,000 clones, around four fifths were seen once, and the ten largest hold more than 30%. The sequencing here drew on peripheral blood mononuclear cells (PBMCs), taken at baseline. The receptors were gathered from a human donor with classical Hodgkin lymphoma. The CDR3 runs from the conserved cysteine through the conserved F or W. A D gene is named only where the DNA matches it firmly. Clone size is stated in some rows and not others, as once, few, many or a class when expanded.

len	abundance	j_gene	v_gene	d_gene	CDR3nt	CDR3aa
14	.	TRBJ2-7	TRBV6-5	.	TGTGCCAGCAGCAGGGATCTGGCGGGGTACGAGCAGTACTTC	CASSRDLAGYEQYF
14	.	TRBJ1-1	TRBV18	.	TGTGCCAGCTCACCCGACAGAGCCAACACTGAAGCTTTCTTT	CASSPDRANTEAFF
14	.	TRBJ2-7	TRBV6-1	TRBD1	TGTGCCAGCAGTGGGGACAGAGACCACTACGAGCAGTACTTC	CASSGDRDHYEQYF
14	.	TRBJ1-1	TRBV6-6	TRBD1	TGTGCCAGCAGCCTACAGGGGGCTGGTACTGAAGCTTTCTTT	CASSLQGAGTEAFF
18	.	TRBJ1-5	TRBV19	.	TGTGCCAGTAGTACCATTCCTCTGGGGACCGGGACAAATCAGCCCCAGCATTTT	CASSTIPLGTGTNQPQHF
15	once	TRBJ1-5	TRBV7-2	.	TGTGCCAGCAGCTCGAGAGTGGGAGGCAATCAGCCCCAGCATTTT	CASSSRVGGNQPQHF
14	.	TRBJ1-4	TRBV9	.	TGTGCCAGCAGCGTGTCTAACCTAAACGAAAAACTGTTTTTT	CASSVSNLNEKLFF
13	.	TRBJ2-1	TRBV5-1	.	TGCGCCAGCAATGCCGCCCCAATGAGTGAGCAGTTCTTC	CASNAAPMSEQFF
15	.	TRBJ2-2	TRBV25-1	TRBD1	TGTGCCAGCAGTGACCAGGGGGCCTTCGTCGGGGAGCTGTTTTTT	CASSDQGAFVGELFF
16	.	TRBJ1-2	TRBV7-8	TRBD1	TGTGCCAGCAGCACCCGGACGGGACAGGGGGCGACTGGCTACACCTTC	CASSTRTGQGATGYTF
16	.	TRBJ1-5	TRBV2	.	TGTGCCAGCAGCGAGCAGGGCCCTTCTACTAATCAGCCCCAGCATTTT	CASSEQGPSTNQPQHF
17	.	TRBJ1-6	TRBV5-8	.	TGTGCCAGCAGCTTGGGGCCGCCTAGCTCCTATAATTCACCCCTCCACTTT	CASSLGPPSSYNSPLHF
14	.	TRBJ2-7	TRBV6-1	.	TGTGCCAGCAGTGAAGGGCCGGCTAACTACGAGCAGTACTTC	CASSEGPANYEQYF
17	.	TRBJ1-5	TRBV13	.	TGTGCCAGCAGCTTATCCTGGGGTAGGGGTGGCAATCAGCCCCAGCATTTT	CASSLSWGRGGNQPQHF
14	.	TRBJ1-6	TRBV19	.	TGTGCCAGTAGTATACAGGGATCGAATTCACCCCTCCACTTT	CASSIQGSNSPLHF
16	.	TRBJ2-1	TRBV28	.	TGTGCCAGCAGTTCTTCTAGCGCCGGGACCTACAATGAGCAGTTCTTC	CASSSSSAGTYNEQFF
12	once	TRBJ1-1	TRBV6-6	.	TGTGCCAGCAGTTACTGGGGGCAGGGAGCTTTCTTT	CASSYWGQGAFF
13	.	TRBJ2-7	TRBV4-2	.	TGTGCCAGCAGCCGAACCCAGGTAGGGGAGCAGTACTTC	CASSRTQVGEQYF
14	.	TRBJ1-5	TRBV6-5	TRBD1	TGTGCCAGCAGTAAGACAGGGGATGGACAGCCCCAGCATTTT	CASSKTGDGQPQHF
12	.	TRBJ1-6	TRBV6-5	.	TGTGCCAGCAGAACAGGGAGGTCACCCCTCCACTTT	CASRTGRSPLHF